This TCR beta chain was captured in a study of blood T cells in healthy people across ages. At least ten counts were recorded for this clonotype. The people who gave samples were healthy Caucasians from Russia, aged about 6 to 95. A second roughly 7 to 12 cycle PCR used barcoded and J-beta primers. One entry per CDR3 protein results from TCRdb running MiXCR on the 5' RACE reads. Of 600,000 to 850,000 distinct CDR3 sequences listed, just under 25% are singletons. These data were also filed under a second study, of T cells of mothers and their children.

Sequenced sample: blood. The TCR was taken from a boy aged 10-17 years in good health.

As DNA, the CDR3 is TGTGCCAGCAGCCGAGCGAACACTGAAGCTTTCTTT. It yields the protein CASSRANTEAFF. The rearrangement joins TRBV7-9 to TRBJ1-1; D gene uncertain. The CDR3 totals 12 residues. Germline V gene lookup returns CDR1 SEHNR and CDR2 FQNEAQ (reference sequence). Trimming pared 5 bases from V and 1 base from J, leaving 5 bases between.